This T cell receptor (beta chain) derives from a study of PD-1 blockade in classical Hodgkin lymphoma. Generated by immunoSEQ multiplex PCR, the TCRdb table keeps only in-frame clones and is missing some. The table shows tens of thousands of clones, with 75% to 95% occurring only once. CDR1 is SQVTM and CDR2 is ANQGSEA in the germline V gene. CDR3 length: 14 residues. Between the trimmed V and J ends, which lost 4 bases and 0 bases, there was a span of 12 bases. All patients experienced relapse after autologous stem cell transplantation, and brentuximab vedotin exposure was variable. From thawed PBMCs, CD4+ T cells were purified using magnetic negative selection.

This specimen consisted of CD4+ T cells from blood, obtained at baseline. V usage is TRBV29-1 and J usage is TRBJ1-1, with TRBD1 as a possible D gene (5 bases). The receptor's source is a human donor with classical Hodgkin lymphoma. The CDR3 DNA sequence: TGCAGCGTTGGAGGAGGGGTACTGAACACTGAAGCTTTCTTT. This encodes CSVGGGVLNTEAFF. The whole variable domain, remainder taken from reference TRBV29-1 and TRBJ1-1, is SAVISQKPSRDICQRGTSLTIQCQVDSQVTMMFWYRQQPGQSLTLIATANQGSEATYESGFVIDKFPISRPNLTFSTLTVSNMSPEDSSIYLCSVGGGVLNTEAFFGQGTRLTVV.